This T cell receptor (beta chain) was sequenced during a study of persistence of HIV-infected CD4 T cells. Study results and limitations: Degenerate expanded CDR3beta sequences were enriched among CMV- and Gag-responding cells.

Sequencing used immunoSEQ version 4 in survey mode. This table comes from immunoSEQ multiplex PCR, and its TCRdb copy is limited to in-frame clones, with some not included. The sample consists of roughly 41,000 clones, less than 90% of them appearing once. About this clone itself: Its antigen is not identified.

The stimulus was lysate of CMV-infected fibroblasts, around 11 ug/mL. Sorted nonresponding memory CD4+ T cells were CD40L-negative, CD69-negative, CD45RO-high. Trimming took 5 bases from V and 4 from J, leaving 14 bases between them. The germline CDR1 and CDR2 sequences are SGHTA and FQGNSA. The CDR3 is made up of 15 amino acids. The J gene is TRBJ1-4, the V gene TRBV7-2; a weak D match, TRBD1 (5 bases). Sample: CD4+ T cells sorted from PBMCs after roughly 18-hour stimulation, taken from a patient who received antiretroviral therapy. The TCR comes from an adult man with HIV who was CMV-seropositive. CDR3 DNA sequence: TGTGCCAGCAGCCCCCGGGGCGATCTTAATGAAAAACTGTTTTTT. This sequence encodes CASSPRGDLNEKLFF. Combining the CDR3 with reference TRBV7-2 and TRBJ1-4 gives the whole variable domain GAGVSQSPSNKVTEKGKDVELRCDPISGHTALYWYRQSLGQGLEFLIYFQGNSAPDKSGLPSDRFSAERTGGSVSTLTIQRTQQEDSAVYLCASSPRGDLNEKLFFGSGTQLSVL.